This entry describes one T cell receptor (beta chain). Antigen unknown. The data originate from a study of cytomegalovirus exposure and HLA in healthy donors. The study, taken as a whole, reports: It was reported that TCR beta sequences correctly inferred the HLA-A and HLA-B alleles for most subjects.

V lost 2 bases and J lost 7; bases outside the gene matches: 14. This CDR3 is built from 17 residues. The germline gives CDR1 SGHDN, CDR2 FVKESK. PCR used 60 Vbeta primers and 13 Jbeta primers. Here immunoSEQ multiplex PCR was the method, and the copy in TCRdb shows in-frame clones only, minus some. The data contain 300,000 or so clones, roughly 86% of them singletons. This chain uses TRBV14 with TRBJ2-1, with 7 positions matching TRBD1. Sequencing was done on a sample of PBMCs. The receptor was isolated from a woman in her thirties or forties in good health and CMV-seropositive. CDR3 in amino acids: CASSQHKGQLWVNEQFF. For the CDR3, the DNA is TGTGCCAGCAGCCAACATAAGGGACAGTTATGGGTTAATGAGCAGTTCTTC.